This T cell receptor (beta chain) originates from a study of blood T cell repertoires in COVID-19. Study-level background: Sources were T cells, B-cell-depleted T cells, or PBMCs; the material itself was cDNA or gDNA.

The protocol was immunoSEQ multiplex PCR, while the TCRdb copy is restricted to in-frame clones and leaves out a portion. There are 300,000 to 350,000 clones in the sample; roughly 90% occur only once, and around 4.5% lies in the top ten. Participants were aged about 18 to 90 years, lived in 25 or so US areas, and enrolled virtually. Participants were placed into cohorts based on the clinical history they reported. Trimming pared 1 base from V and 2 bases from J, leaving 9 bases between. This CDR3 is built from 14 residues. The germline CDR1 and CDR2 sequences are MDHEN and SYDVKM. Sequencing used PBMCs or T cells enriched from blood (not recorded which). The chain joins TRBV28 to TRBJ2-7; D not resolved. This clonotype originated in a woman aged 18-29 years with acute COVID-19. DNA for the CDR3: TGTGCCAGCAGTTTATTTTCTAGAACCTACGAGCAGTACTTC. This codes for CASSLFSRTYEQYF. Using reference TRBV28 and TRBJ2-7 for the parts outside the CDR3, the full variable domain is DVKVTQSSRYLVKRTGEKVFLECVQDMDHENMFWYRQDPGLGLRLIYFSYDVKMKEKGDIPEGYSVSREKKERFSLILESASTNQTSMYLCASSLFSRTYEQYFGPGTRLTVT.